This TCR beta chain was recorded in a study of Ad26.COV2.S vaccination and SARS-CoV-2 variants. Regarding the study as a whole: Assessments of TCR breadth and depth may have underestimated the total T cell responses. Vaccinees showed greater spike-specific TCR breadth than placebo recipients. Placebo and vaccine recipients had non-spike TCR breadth that was similar.

Described treatment: about 20 received Ad26.COV2.S at low or high dose, single or two shots; a few received placebo; per-sample allocation not given. Sampling was done on day 63 after the first vaccine or placebo injection. An Ad26 vector expressing Wuhan-strain SARS-CoV-2 spike constituted the vaccine. In the case of this clone: As yet, its antigen is unknown.

Repertoires were generated with immunoSEQ multiplex PCR, while TCRdb's copy carries only in-frame clones and drops some. This table holds approximately 420,000 clones, about 85% found once. This sequence originates from a person aged 18-60 years who received the Ad26.COV2.S COVID-19 vaccine or a placebo. Sequenced here: peripheral blood, sampled in a trial of Ad26.COV2.S vaccine versus placebo.

CDR3 nucleotide sequence: TGTGCCAGCAGCTCATACATCTTCACTAGCACAGATACGCAGTATTTT. Amino acids: CASSSYIFTSTDTQYF. The V gene is TRBV11-2, the J gene TRBJ2-3; D is undetermined. CDR1 is SGHAT, CDR2 FQNNGV, per germline. The CDR3 contains 16 residues. Trimming pared 4 bases from V and 0 bases from J, leaving 14 bases between.